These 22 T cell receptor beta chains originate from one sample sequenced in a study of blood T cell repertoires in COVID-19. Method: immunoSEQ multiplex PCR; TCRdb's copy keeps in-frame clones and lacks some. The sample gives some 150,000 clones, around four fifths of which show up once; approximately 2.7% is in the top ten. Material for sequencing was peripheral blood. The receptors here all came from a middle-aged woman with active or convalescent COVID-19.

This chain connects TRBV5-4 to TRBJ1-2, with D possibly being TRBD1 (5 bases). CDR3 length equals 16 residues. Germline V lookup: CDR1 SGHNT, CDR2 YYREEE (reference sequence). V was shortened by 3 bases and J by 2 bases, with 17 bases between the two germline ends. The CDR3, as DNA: TGTGCCAGCAGCTACGAGTCCGGGGGGTCCAACTATGGCTACACCTTC. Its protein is CASSYESGGSNYGYTF. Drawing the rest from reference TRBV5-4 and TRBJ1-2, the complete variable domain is ETGVTQSPTHLIKTRGQQVTLRCSSQSGHNTVSWYQQALGQGPQFIFQYYREEENGRGNFPPRFSGLQFPNYSSELNVNALELDDSALYLCASSYESGGSNYGYTFGSGTRLTVV.

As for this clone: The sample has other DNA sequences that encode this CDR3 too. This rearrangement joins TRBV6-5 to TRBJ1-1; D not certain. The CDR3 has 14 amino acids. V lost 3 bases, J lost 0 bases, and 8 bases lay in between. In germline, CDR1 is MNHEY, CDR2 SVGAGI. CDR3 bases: TGTGCCAGCAGTTATGGTCGAGTGAACACTGAAGCTTTCTTT. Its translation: CASSYGRVNTEAFF.

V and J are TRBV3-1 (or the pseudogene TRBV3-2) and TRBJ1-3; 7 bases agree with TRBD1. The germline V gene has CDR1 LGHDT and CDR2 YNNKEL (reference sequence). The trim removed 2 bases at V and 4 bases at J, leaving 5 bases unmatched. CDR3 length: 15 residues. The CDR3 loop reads CASSQTPGQGNTIYF. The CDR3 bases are TGTGCCAGCAGCCAAACACCGGGACAGGGAAACACCATATATTTT.

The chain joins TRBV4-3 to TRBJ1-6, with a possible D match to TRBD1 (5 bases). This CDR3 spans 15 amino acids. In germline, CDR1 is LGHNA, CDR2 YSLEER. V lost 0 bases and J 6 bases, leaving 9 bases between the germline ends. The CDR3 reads CASSQDGASNSPLHF. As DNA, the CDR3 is TGCGCCAGCAGCCAAGATGGGGCATCTAATTCACCCCTCCACTTT.

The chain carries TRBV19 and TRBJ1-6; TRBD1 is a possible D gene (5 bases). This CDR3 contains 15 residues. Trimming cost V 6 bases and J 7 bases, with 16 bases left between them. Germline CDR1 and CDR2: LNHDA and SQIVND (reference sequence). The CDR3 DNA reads TGTGCCAGTAGCGAGGACGGGGGTTGGAATTCACCCCTCCACTTT. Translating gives CASSEDGGWNSPLHF.

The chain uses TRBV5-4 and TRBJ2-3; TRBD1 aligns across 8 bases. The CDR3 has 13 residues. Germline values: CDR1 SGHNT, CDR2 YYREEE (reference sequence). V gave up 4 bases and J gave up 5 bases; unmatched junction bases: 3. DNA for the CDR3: TGTGCCAGCAGCCTTGACAGGGGAGATACGCAGTATTTT. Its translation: CASSLDRGDTQYF.

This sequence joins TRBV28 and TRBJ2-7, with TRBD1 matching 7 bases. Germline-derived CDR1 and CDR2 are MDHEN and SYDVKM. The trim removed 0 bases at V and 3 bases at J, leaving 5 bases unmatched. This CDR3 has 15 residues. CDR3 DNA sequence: TGTGCCAGCAGTTTATGGGACAGGTCCAACTACGAGCAGTACTTC. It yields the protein CASSLWDRSNYEQYF.

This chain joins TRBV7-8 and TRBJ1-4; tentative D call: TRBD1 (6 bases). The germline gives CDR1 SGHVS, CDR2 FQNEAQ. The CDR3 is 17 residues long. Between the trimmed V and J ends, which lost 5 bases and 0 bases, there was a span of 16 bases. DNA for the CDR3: TGTGCCAGCAGCCCTCGCTCAGGGGTATCAACTAATGAAAAACTGTTTTTT. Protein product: CASSPRSGVSTNEKLFF.

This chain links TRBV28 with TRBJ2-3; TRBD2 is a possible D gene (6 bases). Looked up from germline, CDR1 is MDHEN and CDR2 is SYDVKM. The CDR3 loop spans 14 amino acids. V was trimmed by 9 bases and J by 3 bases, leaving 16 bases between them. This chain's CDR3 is CASETGEGTDTQYF. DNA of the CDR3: TGTGCCAGTGAAACGGGAGAAGGGACAGATACGCAGTATTTT.

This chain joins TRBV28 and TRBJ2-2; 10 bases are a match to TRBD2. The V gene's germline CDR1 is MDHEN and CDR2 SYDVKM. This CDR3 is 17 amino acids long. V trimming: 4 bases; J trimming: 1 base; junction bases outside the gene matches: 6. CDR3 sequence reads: CASSSASGGQNTGELFF. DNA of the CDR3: TGTGCCAGCAGTTCGGCTAGCGGGGGTCAGAACACCGGGGAGCTGTTTTTT.

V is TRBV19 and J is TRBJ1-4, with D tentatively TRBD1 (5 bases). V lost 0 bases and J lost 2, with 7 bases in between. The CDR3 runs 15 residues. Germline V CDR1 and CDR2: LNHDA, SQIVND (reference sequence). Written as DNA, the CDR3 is TGTGCCAGTAGTATAGAAGGGGCGACTAATGAAAAACTGTTTTTT. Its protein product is CASSIEGATNEKLFF.

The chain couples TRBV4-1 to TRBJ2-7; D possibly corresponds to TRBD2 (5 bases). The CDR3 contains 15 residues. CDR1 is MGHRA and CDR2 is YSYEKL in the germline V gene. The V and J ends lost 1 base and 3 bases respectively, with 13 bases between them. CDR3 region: CASSQAASSHYEQYF. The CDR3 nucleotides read TGCGCCAGCAGCCAAGCAGCTAGCAGCCACTACGAGCAGTACTTC.

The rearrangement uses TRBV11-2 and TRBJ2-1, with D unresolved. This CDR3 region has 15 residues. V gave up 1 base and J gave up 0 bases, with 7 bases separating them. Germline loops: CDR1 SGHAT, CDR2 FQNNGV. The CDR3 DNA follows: TGTGCCAGCAGCTTAGGGCGGAGCTCCTACAATGAGCAGTTCTTC. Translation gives CASSLGRSSYNEQFF.

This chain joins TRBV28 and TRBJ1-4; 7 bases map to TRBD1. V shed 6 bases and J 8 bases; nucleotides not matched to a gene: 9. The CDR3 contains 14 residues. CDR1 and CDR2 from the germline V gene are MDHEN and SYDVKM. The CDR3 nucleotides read TGTGCCAGCAGAGTGACAGGGCTCAGGGAAAAACTGTTTTTT. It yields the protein CASRVTGLREKLFF.

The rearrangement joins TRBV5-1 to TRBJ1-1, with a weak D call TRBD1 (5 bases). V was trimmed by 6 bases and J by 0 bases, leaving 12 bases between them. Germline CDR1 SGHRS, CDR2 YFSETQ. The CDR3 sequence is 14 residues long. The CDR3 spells CASTLGGMNTEAFF. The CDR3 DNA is TGCGCCAGCACCCTGGGGGGGATGAACACTGAAGCTTTCTTT. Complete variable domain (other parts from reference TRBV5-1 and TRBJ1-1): KAGVTQTPRYLIKTRGQQVTLSCSPISGHRSVSWYQQTPGQGLQFLFEYFSETQRNKGNFPGRFSGRQFSNSRSEMNVSTLELGDSALYLCASTLGGMNTEAFFGQGTRLTVV.

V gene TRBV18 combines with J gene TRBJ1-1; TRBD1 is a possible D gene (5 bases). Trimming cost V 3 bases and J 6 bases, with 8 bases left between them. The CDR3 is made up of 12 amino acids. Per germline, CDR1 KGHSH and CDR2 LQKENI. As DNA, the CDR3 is TGTGCCAGCTCACCCAGACAGCCTGAAGCTTTCTTT. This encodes CASSPRQPEAFF.

The CDR3 DNA sequence: TGTGCCAGCAGCTTAGTCGGCAGGGGGCAAGAGACCCAGTACTTC. Its translation: CASSLVGRGQETQYF. This chain connects TRBV7-9 to TRBJ2-5; 7 nucleotides line up with TRBD1. The length of the CDR3 is 15 residues. Trimming cost V 1 base and J 2 bases; bases outside gene matches: 4. Germline V gives CDR1 SEHNR, CDR2 FQNEAQ (reference sequence).

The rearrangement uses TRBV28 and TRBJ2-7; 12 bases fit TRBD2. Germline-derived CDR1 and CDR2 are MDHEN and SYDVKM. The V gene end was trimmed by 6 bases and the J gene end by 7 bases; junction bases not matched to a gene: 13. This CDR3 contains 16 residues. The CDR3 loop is CASRSMTSGRRWEQYF. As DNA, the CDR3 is TGTGCCAGCAGGAGTATGACTAGCGGGAGACGATGGGAGCAGTACTTC. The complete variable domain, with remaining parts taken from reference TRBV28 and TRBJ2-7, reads DVKVTQSSRYLVKRTGEKVFLECVQDMDHENMFWYRQDPGLGLRLIYFSYDVKMKEKGDIPEGYSVSREKKERFSLILESASTNQTSMYLCASRSMTSGRRWEQYFGPGTRLTVT.

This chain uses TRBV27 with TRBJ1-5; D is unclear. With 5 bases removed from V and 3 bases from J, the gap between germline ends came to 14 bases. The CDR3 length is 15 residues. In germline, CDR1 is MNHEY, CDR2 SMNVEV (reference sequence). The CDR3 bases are TGTGCCAGCAGTCCACCCCCGGGGTCCAATCAGCCCCAGCATTTT. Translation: CASSPPPGSNQPQHF.

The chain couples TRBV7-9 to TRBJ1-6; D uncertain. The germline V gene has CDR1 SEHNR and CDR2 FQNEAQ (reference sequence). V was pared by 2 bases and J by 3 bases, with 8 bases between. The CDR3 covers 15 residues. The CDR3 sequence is CASSLSQNYNSPLHF. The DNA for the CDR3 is TGTGCCAGCAGCTTATCCCAGAACTATAATTCACCCCTCCACTTT.

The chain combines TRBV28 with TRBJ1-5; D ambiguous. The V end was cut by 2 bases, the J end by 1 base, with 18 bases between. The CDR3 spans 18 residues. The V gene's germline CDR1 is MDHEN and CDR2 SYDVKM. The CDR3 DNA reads TGTGCCAGCAGTTTAAGGTCCCAGGTACCGCCGAGCAATCAGCCCCAGCATTTT. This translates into CASSLRSQVPPSNQPQHF.

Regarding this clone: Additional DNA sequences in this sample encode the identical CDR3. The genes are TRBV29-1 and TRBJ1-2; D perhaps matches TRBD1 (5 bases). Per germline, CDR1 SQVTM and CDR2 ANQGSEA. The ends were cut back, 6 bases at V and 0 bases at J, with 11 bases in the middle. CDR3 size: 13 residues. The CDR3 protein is CSVSQGPNYGYTF. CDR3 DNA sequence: TGCAGCGTGAGTCAGGGCCCTAACTATGGCTACACCTTC.